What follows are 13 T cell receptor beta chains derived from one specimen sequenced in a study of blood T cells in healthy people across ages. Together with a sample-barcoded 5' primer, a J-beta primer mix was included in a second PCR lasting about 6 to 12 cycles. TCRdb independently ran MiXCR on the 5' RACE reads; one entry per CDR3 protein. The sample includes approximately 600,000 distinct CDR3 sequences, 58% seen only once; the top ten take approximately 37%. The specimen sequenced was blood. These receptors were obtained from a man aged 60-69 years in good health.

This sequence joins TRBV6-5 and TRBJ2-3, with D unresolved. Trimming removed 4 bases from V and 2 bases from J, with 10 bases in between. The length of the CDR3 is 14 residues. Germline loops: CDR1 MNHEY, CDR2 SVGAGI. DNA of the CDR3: TGTGCCAGCAGTTTACGGCTAGTCACAGATACGCAGTATTTT. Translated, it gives CASSLRLVTDTQYF.

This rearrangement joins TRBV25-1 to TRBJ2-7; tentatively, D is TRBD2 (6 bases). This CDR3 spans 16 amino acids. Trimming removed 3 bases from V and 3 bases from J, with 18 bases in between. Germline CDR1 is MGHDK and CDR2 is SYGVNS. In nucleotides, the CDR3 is TGTGCCAGCAGTGACTTCCGTGCCTCCGGGGGCTACGAGCAGTACTTC. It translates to CASSDFRASGGYEQYF.

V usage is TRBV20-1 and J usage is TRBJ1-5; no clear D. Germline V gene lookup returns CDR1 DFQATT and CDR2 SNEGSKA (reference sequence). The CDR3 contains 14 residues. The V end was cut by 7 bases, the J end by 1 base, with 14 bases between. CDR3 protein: CSGRAGQSNQPQHF. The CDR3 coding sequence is TGCAGTGGGAGGGCGGGTCAAAGCAATCAGCCCCAGCATTTT.

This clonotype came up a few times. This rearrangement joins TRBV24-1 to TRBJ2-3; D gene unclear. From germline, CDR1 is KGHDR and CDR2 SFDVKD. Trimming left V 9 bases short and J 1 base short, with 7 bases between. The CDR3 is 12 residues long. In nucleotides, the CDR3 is TGTGCCACCGGCCCTGGCACAGATACGCAGTATTTT. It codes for CATGPGTDTQYF.

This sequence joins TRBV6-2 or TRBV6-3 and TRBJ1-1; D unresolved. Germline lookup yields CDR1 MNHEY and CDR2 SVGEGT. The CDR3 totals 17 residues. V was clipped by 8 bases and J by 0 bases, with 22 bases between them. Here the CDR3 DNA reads TGTGCCAGCTCCCTCGCGGGGTCCCTCCTCGTGAACACTGAAGCTTTCTTT. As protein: CASSLAGSLLVNTEAFF.

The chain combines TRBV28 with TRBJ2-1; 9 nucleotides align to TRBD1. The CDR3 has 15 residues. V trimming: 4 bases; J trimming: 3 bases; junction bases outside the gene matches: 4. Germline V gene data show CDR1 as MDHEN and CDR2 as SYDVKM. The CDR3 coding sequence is TGTGCCAGCAGTTCGGGACAGGGCTTCTACAATGAGCAGTTCTTC. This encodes CASSSGQGFYNEQFF.

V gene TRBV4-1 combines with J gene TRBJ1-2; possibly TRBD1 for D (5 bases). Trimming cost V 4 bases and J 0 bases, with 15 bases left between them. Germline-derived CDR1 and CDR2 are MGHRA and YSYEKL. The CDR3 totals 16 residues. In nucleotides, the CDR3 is TGCGCCAGCAGCCGAGAGGCGACAGCGACTAACTATGGCTACACCTTC. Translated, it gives CASSREATATNYGYTF.

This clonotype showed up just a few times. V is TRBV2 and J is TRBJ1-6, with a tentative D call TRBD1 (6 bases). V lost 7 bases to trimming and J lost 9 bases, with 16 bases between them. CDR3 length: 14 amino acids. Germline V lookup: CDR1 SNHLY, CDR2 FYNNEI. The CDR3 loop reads CASTVGPRGSPLHF. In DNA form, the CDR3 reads TGTGCCAGCACGGTCGGCCCCAGGGGTTCACCCCTCCACTTT.

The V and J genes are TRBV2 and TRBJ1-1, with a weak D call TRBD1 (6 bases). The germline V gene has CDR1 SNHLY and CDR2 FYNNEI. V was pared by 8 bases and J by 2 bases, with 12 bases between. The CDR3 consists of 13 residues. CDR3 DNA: TGTGCCAGCCTACAGGGCCTTAACACTGAAGCTTTCTTT. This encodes CASLQGLNTEAFF.

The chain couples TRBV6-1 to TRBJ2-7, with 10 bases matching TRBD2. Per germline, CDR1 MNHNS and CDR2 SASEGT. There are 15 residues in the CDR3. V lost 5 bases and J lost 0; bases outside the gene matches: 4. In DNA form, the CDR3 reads TGTGCCAGCAGTACACTAGCGGGGAGCTCCTACGAGCAGTACTTC. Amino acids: CASSTLAGSSYEQYF.

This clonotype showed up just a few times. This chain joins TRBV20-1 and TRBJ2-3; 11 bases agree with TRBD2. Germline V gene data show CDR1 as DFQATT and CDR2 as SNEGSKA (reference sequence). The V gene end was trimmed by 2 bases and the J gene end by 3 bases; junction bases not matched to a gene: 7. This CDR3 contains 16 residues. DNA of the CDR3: TGCAGTGCTAGAAAAGGGGGGACTAGCGGTACAGATACGCAGTATTTT. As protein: CSARKGGTSGTDTQYF.

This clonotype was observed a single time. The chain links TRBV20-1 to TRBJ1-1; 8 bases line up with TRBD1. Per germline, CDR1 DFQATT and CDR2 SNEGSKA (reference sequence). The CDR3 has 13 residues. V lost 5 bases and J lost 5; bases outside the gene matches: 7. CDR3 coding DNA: TGCAGTGCTGGGGGGACAGGTCAAACTGAAGCTTTCTTT. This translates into CSAGGTGQTEAFF.

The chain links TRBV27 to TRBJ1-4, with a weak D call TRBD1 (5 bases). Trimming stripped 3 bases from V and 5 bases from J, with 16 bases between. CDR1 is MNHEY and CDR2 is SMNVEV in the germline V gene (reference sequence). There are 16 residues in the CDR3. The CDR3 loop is CASSFSSLGGNEKLFF. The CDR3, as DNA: TGTGCCAGCAGTTTTAGCAGCCTTGGGGGAAATGAAAAACTGTTTTTT. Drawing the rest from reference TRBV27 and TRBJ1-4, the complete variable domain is EAQVTQNPRYLITVTGKKLTVTCSQNMNHEYMSWYRQDPGLGLRQIYYSMNVEVTDKGDVPEGYKVSRKEKRNFPLILESPSPNQTSLYFCASSFSSLGGNEKLFFGSGTQLSVL.